The 3 T cell receptor beta chains below come from one sample, sequenced in a study of T cell repertoires in cytomegalovirus infection (dated by TCRdb to about 2019). Sequencing took place on an Illumina HiSeq 1500. The raw public reads went through TCRdb reprocessing: fastp at Q25, MiXCR clone calling, in-frame beta chains kept. Rows with a matching CDR3 protein are joined into one entry that keeps the most common DNA and genes. Within this sample are hundreds of thousands of distinct CDR3 sequences, with about a sixth of them counted one time only. The leading ten clones occupy more than 10% of the sample. The sample consisted of PBMCs. The origin of the receptors is a human donor in good health (CMV status not recorded). Some clones in this sample may be carry-over from other donors' samples.

This clonotype was detected ten times or more. The chain employs TRBV6-5 and TRBJ1-2; 11 positions match TRBD1. The CDR3 covers 17 residues. The ends lost 0 bases at V and 5 bases at J; junction bases unmatched: 8. Germline CDR1 MNHEY, CDR2 SVGAGI. The CDR3 coding sequence is TGTGCCAGCAGTTACTCGAGGTGGACAGGGGGCGATTATGGCTACACCTTC. Its protein product is CASSYSRWTGGDYGYTF.

This clonotype has ten or more counts. J is TRBJ2-2 and V is TRBV12-3 or TRBV12-4, with D unclear. The length of the CDR3 is 13 residues. V was clipped by 3 bases and J by 6 bases, with 8 bases between them. CDR3 nucleotide sequence: TGTGCCAGCAGTTTCCGTCACCCCGGGGAGCTGTTTTTT. This encodes CASSFRHPGELFF.

The chain recombines TRBV9 with TRBJ2-1; TRBD2 aligns across 9 bases. The germline V gene has CDR1 SGDLS and CDR2 YYNGEE. This CDR3 region has 16 residues. V lost 0 bases, J lost 5 bases, and 6 bases stayed unmatched. The CDR3 is CASSVAGGGANNEQFF. CDR3 nucleotides: TGTGCCAGCAGCGTAGCTGGCGGGGGGGCGAACAATGAGCAGTTCTTC. Full variable domain (missing parts from reference TRBV9 and TRBJ2-1): DSGVTQTPKHLITATGQRVTLRCSPRSGDLSVYWYQQSLDQGLQFLIQYYNGEERAKGNILERFSAQQFPDLHSELNLSSLELGDSALYFCASSVAGGGANNEQFFGPGTRLTVL.